The present T cell receptor beta chain was sequenced within a study of early stage breast cancer tumors. Study details: Most invasive tumors, about 75% of the 16, were ER+/PR+/HER2-. Invasive lobular carcinomas made up about 30% of the 12 ER+/PR+/HER2- tumors.

In germline, CDR1 is PRHDT, CDR2 FYEKMQ (reference sequence). V was pared by 3 bases and J by 3 bases, with 6 bases between. CDR3 length: 12 amino acids. This table comes from immunoSEQ multiplex PCR, and its TCRdb copy is limited to in-frame clones, with some not included. Among several thousand clones listed, 65% to 80% were seen once. The source material was breast tumor tissue. The origin of this receptor is a person in their 60s with breast cancer. The V gene is TRBV13, the J gene TRBJ2-7, with D hard to call. The CDR3 nucleotides read TGTGCCAGCAGCTTTCCAGGCTACGAGCAGTACTTC. Translated: CASSFPGYEQYF.